The 14 T cell receptor beta chains listed next were all sequenced from one sample in a study of blood T cell repertoires in COVID-19. Here immunoSEQ multiplex PCR was the method, and the copy in TCRdb shows in-frame clones only, minus some. This table holds about 210,000 clones, about 83% found once. Sequencing was done on a sample of peripheral blood. All receptors come from a man between 60 and 75 years old who had recovered from COVID-19.

CDR3 nucleotide sequence: TGTGCCAGCGGTTCCGGACAGGAAAATTCACCCCTCCACTTT. It is translated as CASGSGQENSPLHF. The genes are TRBV2 and TRBJ1-6, with 7 bases identical to TRBD1. In germline, CDR1 is SNHLY, CDR2 FYNNEI. This CDR3 contains 14 residues. The junction had 8 bases not matched to a gene; V was cut back by 8 bases and J by 7 bases.

The rearrangement joins TRBV10-1 to TRBJ2-5; 16 bases fit TRBD2. V lost 2 bases to trimming and J lost 4 bases; unmatched junction nucleotides: 1. This CDR3 contains 16 residues. Germline CDR1 reads WNHNN; CDR2 reads SYGVQD (reference sequence). As DNA, the CDR3 is TGCGCCAGCAGTGAGGGGACTAGCGGGAGGGGAGAGACCCAGTACTTC. Its translation is CASSEGTSGRGETQYF.

The chain recombines TRBV28 with TRBJ1-4; D may be TRBD1 (5 bases). The CDR3 runs 16 residues. The V and J ends lost 5 bases and 8 bases respectively, with 21 bases between them. The germline gives CDR1 MDHEN, CDR2 SYDVKM. The CDR3 DNA follows: TGTGCCAGCAGTAGGCCCCCAGGGCGGGAGGGGGAAAAACTGTTTTTT. Translated, it gives CASSRPPGREGEKLFF. The whole variable domain, remainder taken from reference TRBV28 and TRBJ1-4, is DVKVTQSSRYLVKRTGEKVFLECVQDMDHENMFWYRQDPGLGLRLIYFSYDVKMKEKGDIPEGYSVSREKKERFSLILESASTNQTSMYLCASSRPPGREGEKLFFGSGTQLSVL.

The sample holds a few counts of this clone. V usage is TRBV10-2 and J usage is TRBJ1-5; D possibly corresponds to TRBD1 (6 bases). V was clipped by 7 bases and J by 3 bases, with 10 bases between them. This CDR3 is built from 13 residues. Germline CDR1 is WSHSY and CDR2 is SAAADI. This chain's CDR3 is CASTRTVNQPQHF. The CDR3 DNA reads TGCGCCAGCACCAGGACAGTCAATCAGCCCCAGCATTTT.

The CDR3 coding sequence is TGTGCCAGCTCAAACACCGGGGAGCTGTTTTTT. This translates into CASSNTGELFF. V is TRBV12-3 or TRBV12-4 and J is TRBJ2-2; D unclear. Deletions cut 8 bases from V and 2 bases from J, with 3 bases between. CDR3 length: 11 amino acids.

This chain links TRBV18 with TRBJ2-2, with D possibly TRBD2 on 5 matching bases. The V gene lost 5 bases and the J gene lost 1 base, with 11 bases spanning the gap. Germline CDR1 KGHSH, CDR2 LQKENI. CDR3 size: 15 residues. The DNA for the CDR3 is TGTGCCAGCTCAAACGACTATCGGAACACCGGGGAGCTGTTTTTT. Its translation: CASSNDYRNTGELFF.

The chain recombines TRBV9 with TRBJ2-1; TRBD1 agrees at 11 bases. The CDR3 totals 17 residues. Germline CDR1 is SGDLS and CDR2 is YYNGEE. Losses at the gene ends were 4 bases for V and 4 bases for J; bases not matched to a gene: 10. The CDR3 DNA sequence: TGTGCCAGCAGCCCCCGGGGGGGGACAGGGGGATACAATGAGCAGTTCTTC. Its protein is CASSPRGGTGGYNEQFF.

This chain links TRBV5-1 with TRBJ1-5, with 7 nucleotides matching TRBD1. Per germline, CDR1 SGHRS and CDR2 YFSETQ. With 0 bases clipped from V and 4 bases from J, the junction kept 4 bases outside the gene matches. The CDR3 is 15 residues long. As DNA, the CDR3 is TGCGCCAGCAGCTTGGGAGGGACAGTTAATCAGCCCCAGCATTTT. This gives the protein CASSLGGTVNQPQHF.

The V gene is TRBV6-5, the J gene TRBJ2-2, with a tentative D call TRBD1 (6 bases). V was cut by 7 bases and J by 6 bases, with 18 bases left in between. Germline lookup yields CDR1 MNHEY and CDR2 SVGAGI. CDR3 size: 15 residues. CDR3 nucleotide sequence: TGTGCCAGCATCCCGGGACACGTCGACGCCGGGGAGCTGTTTTTT. Translating it yields CASIPGHVDAGELFF.

J is TRBJ2-7 and V is TRBV6-1, with unresolved D. Trimming cost V 2 bases and J 7 bases, with 18 bases left between them. Germline lookup yields CDR1 MNHNS and CDR2 SASEGT. The CDR3 has 15 residues. This chain's CDR3 is CASSERRQIAEEQYF. DNA for the CDR3: TGTGCCAGCAGTGAACGGCGGCAGATAGCAGAGGAGCAGTACTTC.

The chain couples TRBV6-2 or TRBV6-3 to TRBJ1-2; 7 bases are shared with TRBD1. The CDR3 runs to 12 residues. Germline V lookup: CDR1 MNHEY, CDR2 SVGEGT. V shed 6 bases, J shed 7 bases, and the junction held 5 bases outside the gene matches. CDR3 in amino acids: CASSPPGGGYTF. Here the CDR3 DNA reads TGTGCCAGCAGCCCCCCAGGGGGTGGCTACACCTTC.

The J gene is TRBJ1-6, the V gene TRBV28; the D gene is possibly TRBD1 (5 bases). Per the germline V gene, CDR1 is MDHEN and CDR2 is SYDVKM. V was shortened by 10 bases and J by 7 bases, with 11 bases between the two germline ends. CDR3 length: 12 amino acids. For the CDR3, the DNA is TGTGCCATCCAGGGCCCGAATTCACCCCTCCACTTT. Translating it yields CAIQGPNSPLHF. Together with reference TRBV28 and TRBJ1-6, the CDR3 gives the full variable domain: DVKVTQSSRYLVKRTGEKVFLECVQDMDHENMFWYRQDPGLGLRLIYFSYDVKMKEKGDIPEGYSVSREKKERFSLILESASTNQTSMYLCAIQGPNSPLHFGNGTRLTVT.

In this sample, this clone turned up once. The same CDR3 is also encoded by other DNA sequences in this sample. The rearrangement joins TRBV18 to TRBJ2-7; D is perhaps TRBD1 (6 bases). The CDR3 length is 13 residues. Germline V gives CDR1 KGHSH, CDR2 LQKENI. V shed 3 bases and J shed 3 bases, with 9 bases lying between them. The CDR3 coding sequence is TGTGCCAGCTCACCGGGACAAAGCTACGAGCAGTACTTC. Protein: CASSPGQSYEQYF.

The rearrangement links TRBV30 to TRBJ2-1, with a tentative D call TRBD2 (6 bases). The CDR3 is made up of 14 amino acids. V lost 3 bases and J 5 bases, leaving 14 bases between the germline ends. Germline loops: CDR1 GTSNPN, CDR2 SVGIG (reference sequence). CDR3 region: CAWSGTQNNNEQFF. In DNA, the CDR3 is TGTGCCTGGAGCGGGACTCAAAATAACAATGAGCAGTTCTTC.